This is a list of T cell receptor beta chains from one sample in a study of blood T cell repertoires in COVID-19. Profiled with immunoSEQ multiplex PCR; TCRdb holds only in-frame clones, not every one. This repertoire shows 150,000 to 200,000 clones, roughly 70% found once; its top ten account for around 3%. Sequences were obtained from peripheral blood. The receptors were gathered from a woman of 80 years or more with acute or convalescent COVID-19. Both conserved end residues are part of each CDR3. D genes are given only for firm matches. A clone size is listed for some rows: how often the clone was seen (once, few, many), or a class if it is expanded.

TRBJ2-3,NA,TRBV10-1,NA,CASSSGFSTDTQYF,TGCGCCAGCAGCTCGGGGTTTAGCACAGATACGCAGTATTTT
TRBJ1-6,many,TRBV27,TRBD1,CASSLMRTGVYNSPLHF,TGTGCCAGCAGTTTAATGAGGACAGGGGTTTATAATTCACCCCTCCACTTT
TRBJ2-1,NA,TRBV6-2/TRBV6-3,NA,CASSFEASSNEQFF,TGTGCCAGCAGTTTCGAGGCTTCCTCCAATGAGCAGTTCTTC
TRBJ1-5,NA,TRBV18,NA,CASSPSQIGSNQPQHF,TGTGCCAGCTCACCATCACAGATTGGTAGCAATCAGCCCCAGCATTTT
TRBJ2-7,NA,TRBV5-1,NA,CASSLGGQERTYEQYF,TGCGCCAGCAGCTTGGGAGGGCAGGAGAGGACCTACGAGCAGTACTTC
TRBJ1-4,NA,TRBV4-2,TRBD1,CASSPVDRAEKLFF,TGTGCCAGCAGCCCCGTGGACAGGGCCGAAAAACTGTTTTTT
TRBJ2-7,NA,TRBV5-1,TRBD2,CASSSNAAPGTSGRYEQYF,TGCGCCAGCAGCTCGAACGCCGCCCCGGGGACTAGCGGGAGATACGAGCAGTACTTC
TRBJ1-2,NA,TRBV7-2,NA,CASTRRDRGGYTF,TGTGCCAGCACTCGAAGGGATAGGGGCGGCTACACCTTC
TRBJ1-2,once,TRBV27,NA,CASKGWGDGYGYTF,TGTGCCAGCAAGGGGTGGGGGGACGGATATGGCTACACCTTC
TRBJ1-2,NA,TRBV4-1,NA,CASSPQELVNYGYTF,TGCGCCAGCAGCCCGCAAGAGCTGGTTAACTATGGCTACACCTTC
TRBJ1-1,few,TRBV7-9,TRBD1,CASSLAWDSLNTEAFF,TGTGCCAGCAGCTTAGCTTGGGACAGCCTGAACACTGAAGCTTTCTTT
TRBJ1-1,NA,TRBV6-4,TRBD1,CASSEQGGAVAFF,TGTGCCAGCAGTGAACAGGGGGGCGCCGTGGCTTTCTTT
TRBJ2-3,NA,TRBV5-4,TRBD1,CASSLPRTGRDTQYF,TGTGCCAGCAGCTTGCCCAGGACAGGGAGGGATACGCAGTATTTT
TRBJ2-2,NA,TRBV5-4,TRBD2,CASSVTSGRPTGELFF,TGTGCCAGCAGCGTTACTAGCGGGAGACCCACCGGGGAGCTGTTTTTT
TRBJ2-3,NA,TRBV7-9,NA,CASSLGVSGSSDTQYF,TGTGCCAGCAGCTTAGGGGTTTCGGGTAGCTCAGATACGCAGTATTTT
TRBJ2-5,NA,TRBV5-1,TRBD1,CASRKQGEETQYF,TGCGCCAGCAGAAAACAGGGGGAAGAGACCCAGTACTTC